This is a list of T cell receptor beta chains from one sample in a study of blood T cell repertoires in COVID-19. Assay: immunoSEQ multiplex PCR; the TCRdb copy retains only in-frame clones and omits some. Of over 60,000 clones in the sample, 81% were seen once. Sequenced sample: peripheral blood. The receptor source for this set is a human donor in a cohort sampled during active COVID-19. Both conserved end residues are part of each CDR3. The order of the fields is clone size, D gene, V gene, CDR3 protein. D genes are given only for firm matches. The size of a clone is reported for some rows only, either as once, few or many, or as a class for expanded clones.

-	-	TRBV18	CASSPGRNIQYF
-	TRBD1	TRBV5-6	CASSPGTGVRETQYF
few	-	TRBV10-3	CAISGRGITAFF
-	-	TRBV5-4	CASVLPDTGELFF
once	-	TRBV3-1/TRBV3-2	CASSQQGHGYTF
-	TRBD2	TRBV19	CASRKNSGGTDTQYF
-	-	TRBV11-2	CASSPSLLSGNEQFF
-	-	TRBV12-2	CASRLGASGRPCSTYEQYF
once	-	TRBV24-1	CATSDLPVMNTEAFF
-	-	TRBV2	CASQADQSSGNTIYF
-	-	TRBV4-1	CASSQDLGGYEQYF
once	-	TRBV28	CASYPAGQPSYEQYF
few	-	TRBV10-3	CAISGGGYTEAFF
few	-	TRBV19	CASSTGFYEQYF
-	TRBD1	TRBV14	CASSPTRDREYNEQFF
-	TRBD2	TRBV2	CASIPGTSPYTDTQYF
-	TRBD1	TRBV30	CAWMGGTGPWGTEAFF
-	-	TRBV18	CASSPEDGTYEQYF
once	-	TRBV11-2	CASSLIFQETQYF
-	TRBD1	TRBV30	CAWASGTGRGKLFF